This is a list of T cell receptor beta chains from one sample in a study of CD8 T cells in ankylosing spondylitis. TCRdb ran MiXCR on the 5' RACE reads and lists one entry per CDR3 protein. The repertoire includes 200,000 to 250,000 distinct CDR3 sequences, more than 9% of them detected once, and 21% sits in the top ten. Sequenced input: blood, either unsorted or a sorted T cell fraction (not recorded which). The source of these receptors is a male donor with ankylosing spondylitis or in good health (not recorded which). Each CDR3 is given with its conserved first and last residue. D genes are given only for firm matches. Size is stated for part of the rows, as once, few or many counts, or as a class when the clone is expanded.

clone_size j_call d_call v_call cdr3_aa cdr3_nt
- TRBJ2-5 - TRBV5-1 CASSLESVRSETQYF TGCGCCAGCAGCTTGGAATCTGTTCGGTCGGAGACCCAGTACTTC
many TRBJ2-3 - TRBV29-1 CSVELTTDTQYF TGCAGCGTTGAACTCACTACAGATACGCAGTATTTT
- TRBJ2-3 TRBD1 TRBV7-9 CASRGGQGDPDTQYF TGTGCCAGCAGGGGGGGACAGGGGGATCCAGATACGCAGTATTTT
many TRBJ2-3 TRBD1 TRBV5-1 CASSSGQWSTDTQYF TGCGCCAGCAGCTCGGGACAGTGGAGCACAGATACGCAGTATTTT
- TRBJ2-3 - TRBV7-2 CASSFRVPADTQYF TGTGCCAGCAGCTTTAGGGTCCCCGCAGATACGCAGTATTTT
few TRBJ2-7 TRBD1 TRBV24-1 CATGMTGSYEQYF TGTGCCACCGGGATGACAGGGTCCTACGAGCAGTACTTC
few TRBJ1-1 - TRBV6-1 CASSPGTASGTEAFF TGTGCCAGCAGTCCCGGGACCGCCTCCGGCACTGAAGCTTTCTTT
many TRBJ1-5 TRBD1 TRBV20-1 CSAQTGISNQPQHF TGCAGTGCTCAGACAGGGATTAGCAATCAGCCCCAGCATTTT
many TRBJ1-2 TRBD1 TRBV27 CASSFFRDSVGYTF TGTGCCAGCAGTTTTTTCCGGGACAGCGTAGGCTACACCTTC
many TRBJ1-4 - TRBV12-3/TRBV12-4 CASSLVAGDNEKLFF TGTGCCAGCAGTTTGGTGGCAGGTGATAATGAAAAACTGTTTTTT
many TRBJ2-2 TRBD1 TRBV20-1 CSASGTGAGGTGELFF TGCAGTGCTTCCGGGACAGGGGCTGGAGGCACCGGGGAGCTGTTTTTT
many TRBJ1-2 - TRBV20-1 CSAKKVSNYGYTF TGCAGTGCCAAGAAGGTTTCTAACTATGGCTACACCTTC
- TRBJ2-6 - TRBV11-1 CASSSTGLGANVLTF TGTGCCAGCAGCTCGACAGGATTGGGGGCCAACGTCCTGACTTTC
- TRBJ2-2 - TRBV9 CASSVSPGVNTGELFF TGTGCCAGCAGCGTCTCTCCGGGGGTGAACACCGGGGAGCTGTTTTTT
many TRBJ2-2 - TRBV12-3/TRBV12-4 CASSPEGVGTGELFF TGTGCCAGCAGTCCGGAGGGGGTTGGTACCGGGGAGCTGTTTTTT
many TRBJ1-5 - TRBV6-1 CASRPGSSLGNQPQHF TGTGCCAGCAGACCAGGGTCCTCATTGGGGAATCAGCCCCAGCATTTT
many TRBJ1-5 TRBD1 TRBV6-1 CASLDWGQGRSNQPQHF TGTGCCAGTCTCGATTGGGGACAGGGTCGGAGCAATCAGCCCCAGCATTTT
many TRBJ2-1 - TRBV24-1 CATSDLAGNSYNEQFF TGTGCCACCAGTGATTTGGCGGGGAACTCCTACAATGAGCAGTTCTTC
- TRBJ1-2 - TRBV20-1 CAINTNHGYTF TGCGCAATCAACACGAACCATGGCTACACCTTC
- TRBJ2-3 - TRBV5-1 CASSSGLETDTQYF TGCGCCAGCAGCTCAGGGTTAGAAACAGATACGCAGTATTTT
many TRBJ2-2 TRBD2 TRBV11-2 CASSPGASGGRRLTGELFF TGTGCCAGCAGCCCCGGGGCTAGCGGGGGGCGCCGACTTACCGGGGAGCTGTTTTTT
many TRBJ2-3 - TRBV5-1 CASSLDGGRTDTQYF TGCGCCAGCAGCTTGGACGGGGGGCGCACAGATACGCAGTATTTT
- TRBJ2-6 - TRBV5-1 CASSPGDTLPSGANVLTF TGCGCCAGCAGCCCAGGGGACACCCTGCCCTCTGGGGCCAACGTCCTGACTTTC
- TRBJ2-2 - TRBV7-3 CASRPAEITGELFF TGTGCCAGCAGACCGGCAGAAATCACCGGGGAGCTGTTTTTT
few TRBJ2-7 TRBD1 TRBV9 CASSVGEDRGFSYEQYF TGTGCCAGCAGCGTAGGCGAGGACAGGGGCTTCTCCTACGAGCAGTACTTC
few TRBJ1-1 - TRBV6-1 CASSESGAHTEAFF TGTGCCAGCAGTGAATCCGGGGCGCACACTGAAGCTTTCTTT
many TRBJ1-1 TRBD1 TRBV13 CASSSINPGQVTEAFF TGTGCCAGCAGCTCAATAAATCCGGGACAGGTGACTGAAGCTTTCTTT
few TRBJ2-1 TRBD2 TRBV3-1 CASSVSSGGANEQFF TGTGCCAGCTCCGTGAGCAGCGGGGGGGCCAATGAGCAGTTCTTC
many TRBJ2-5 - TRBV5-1 CASSFSGEEQETQYF TGCGCCAGCAGCTTTTCAGGGGAGGAACAAGAGACCCAGTACTTC
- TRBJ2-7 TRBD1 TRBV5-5 CASRGTDSYEQYF TGTGCCAGCAGGGGGACAGACTCCTACGAGCAGTACTTC
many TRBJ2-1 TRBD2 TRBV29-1 CSVSRGENEQFF TGCAGCGTTTCACGGGGGGAAAATGAGCAGTTCTTC
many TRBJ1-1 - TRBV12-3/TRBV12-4 CASSPDVGFGTEAFF TGTGCCAGCAGTCCCGATGTGGGCTTCGGCACTGAAGCTTTCTTT
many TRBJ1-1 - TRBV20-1 CSASPRGYEAFF TGCAGTGCTAGTCCGCGGGGTTATGAAGCTTTCTTT
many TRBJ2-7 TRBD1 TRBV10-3 CAISDTGGSYEQYF TGTGCCATCAGTGACACAGGGGGATCCTACGAGCAGTACTTC
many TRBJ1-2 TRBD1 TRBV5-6 CASSLDQGAGSYGYTF TGTGCCAGCAGCTTGGACCAGGGGGCGGGTTCCTATGGCTACACCTTC
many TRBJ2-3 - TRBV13 CASSPRAGTSTDTQYF TGTGCCAGCAGCCCCCGAGCAGGGACGAGCACAGATACGCAGTATTTT
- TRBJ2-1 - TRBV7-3 CASSFIAANEQFF TGTGCCAGCAGCTTCATAGCCGCCAATGAGCAGTTCTTC
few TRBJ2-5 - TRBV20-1 CSANLLYQETQYF TGCAGTGCTAATCTTTTGTACCAAGAGACCCAGTACTTC
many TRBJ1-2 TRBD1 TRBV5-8 CASSGTGTATYGYTF TGTGCCAGCAGCGGAACCGGGACAGCCACCTATGGCTACACCTTC
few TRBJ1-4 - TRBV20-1 CSARDAKGGDEKLFF TGCAGTGCTAGAGACGCAAAAGGGGGGGATGAAAAACTGTTTTTT
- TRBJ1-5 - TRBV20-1 CSVAGADQPQHF TGCAGCGTCGCGGGGGCCGATCAGCCCCAGCATTTT
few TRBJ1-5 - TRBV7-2 CASSFTGHQPQHF TGTGCCAGCAGCTTTACAGGGCATCAGCCCCAGCATTTT
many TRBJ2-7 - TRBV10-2 CASSESLGAYYEQYF TGCGCCAGCAGTGAGTCATTAGGGGCCTACTACGAGCAGTACTTC
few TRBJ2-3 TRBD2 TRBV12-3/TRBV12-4 CASSNRGGSTDTQYF TGTGCCAGCAGCAATCGGGGGGGTAGCACAGATACGCAGTATTTT
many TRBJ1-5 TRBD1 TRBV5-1 CASSFWTGPNQPQHF TGCGCCAGCAGCTTTTGGACAGGGCCTAATCAGCCCCAGCATTTT
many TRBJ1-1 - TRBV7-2 CASSLDRSVRF TGTGCCAGCAGCTTAGACAGATCCGTCCGCTTT
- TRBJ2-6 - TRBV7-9 CASSLPGLDFLTF TGTGCCAGCAGCTTACCGGGTCTAGATTTCCTGACTTTC
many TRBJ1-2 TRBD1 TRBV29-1 CSVDGDSDRNGYTF TGCAGCGTTGATGGGGACAGCGACCGTAATGGCTACACCTTC
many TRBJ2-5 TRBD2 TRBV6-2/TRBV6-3 CASTERGGRETQYF TGTGCCAGCACTGAGCGGGGGGGCCGAGAGACCCAGTACTTC
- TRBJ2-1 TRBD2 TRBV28 CASSFGLAGSREQFF TGTGCCAGCAGTTTCGGACTAGCGGGGTCTCGCGAGCAGTTCTTC
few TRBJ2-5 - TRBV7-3 CASSPPPAQGETQYF TGTGCCAGCAGCCCCCCTCCGGCGCAGGGAGAGACCCAGTACTTC
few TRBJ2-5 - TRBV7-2 CASSPAVGSTETQYF TGTGCCAGCAGCCCTGCGGTTGGGTCCACAGAGACCCAGTACTTC
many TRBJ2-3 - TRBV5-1 CASSLVAGMSTDTQYF TGCGCCAGCAGCTTGGTAGCAGGGATGAGCACAGATACGCAGTATTTT